This TCR beta chain was sequenced for a study of T cell responses to AZD1222 COVID-19 vaccine. The CDR3 extends over 17 amino acids. Germline values: CDR1 MNHNY, CDR2 SVGAGI (reference sequence). V lost 5 bases and J lost 0, with 17 bases in between. Generated by immunoSEQ multiplex PCR, the TCRdb table keeps only in-frame clones and is missing some. The sample records 150,000 to 200,000 clones, 90% being singletons. Source: peripheral blood, taken on day 0 of AZD1222 vaccination. The rearrangement links TRBV6-6 to TRBJ1-5, with D maybe TRBD1 (5 bases). The receptor's source is an adult in good health. The CDR3 DNA is TGTGCCAGCAGTCGACTCCTAGGCCAGGGTAGCAATCAGCCCCAGCATTTT. It is translated as CASSRLLGQGSNQPQHF.